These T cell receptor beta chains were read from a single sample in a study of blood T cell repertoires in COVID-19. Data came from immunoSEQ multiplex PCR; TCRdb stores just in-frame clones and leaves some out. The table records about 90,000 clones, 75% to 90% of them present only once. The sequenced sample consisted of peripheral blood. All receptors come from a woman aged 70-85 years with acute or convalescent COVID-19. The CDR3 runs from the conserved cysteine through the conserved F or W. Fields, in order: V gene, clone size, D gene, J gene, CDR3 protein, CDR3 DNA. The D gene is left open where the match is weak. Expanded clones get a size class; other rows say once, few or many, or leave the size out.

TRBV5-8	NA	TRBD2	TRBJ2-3	CASSLDQRGGSDTQYF	TGTGCCAGCAGCTTGGACCAGCGGGGGGGCTCAGATACGCAGTATTTT
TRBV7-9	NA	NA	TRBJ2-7	CASSSYPVKSYEQYF	TGTGCCAGCAGCTCTTATCCGGTAAAGTCCTACGAGCAGTACTTC
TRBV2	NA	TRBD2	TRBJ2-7	CASSRTSGYEQYF	TGTGCCAGCAGTAGGACTAGCGGCTACGAGCAGTACTTC
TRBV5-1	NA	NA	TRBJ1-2	CASSQNVNYGYTF	TGCGCCAGCAGCCAGAATGTCAACTATGGCTACACCTTC
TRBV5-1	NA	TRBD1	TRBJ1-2	CASSLTGGANYGYTF	TGCGCCAGCAGCTTGACAGGGGGCGCGAACTATGGCTACACCTTC
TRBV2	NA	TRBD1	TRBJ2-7	CASSHRDRPYEQYF	TGTGCCAGCAGTCACCGGGACAGACCCTACGAGCAGTACTTC
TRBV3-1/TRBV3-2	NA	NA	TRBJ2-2	CASNSRDFTGELFF	TGTGCCAGCAACTCGAGAGACTTCACCGGGGAGCTGTTTTTT
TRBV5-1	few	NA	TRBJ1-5	CASSQRDRTFSNQPQHF	TGCGCCAGCAGCCAGAGAGATAGGACTTTTAGCAATCAGCCCCAGCATTTT
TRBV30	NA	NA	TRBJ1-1	CAWTLFVRPNREGNTEAFF	TGTGCCTGGACCCTGTTCGTACGCCCGAACAGGGAGGGGAACACTGAAGCTTTCTTT
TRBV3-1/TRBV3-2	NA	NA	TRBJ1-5	CASSQDRSNQPQHF	TGTGCCAGCAGCCAAGATAGAAGCAATCAGCCCCAGCATTTT
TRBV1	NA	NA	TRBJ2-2	CTSSQDQGGANTGELFF	TGCACCAGCAGCCAAGATCAGGGAGGGGCGAACACCGGGGAGCTGTTTTTT
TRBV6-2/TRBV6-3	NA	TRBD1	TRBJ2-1	CASSYSRGQAFYNEQFF	TGTGCCAGCAGTTACTCGCGGGGACAGGCTTTTTACAATGAGCAGTTCTTC
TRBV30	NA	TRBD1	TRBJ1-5	CAWETGGFNQPQHF	TGTGCCTGGGAGACAGGGGGCTTCAATCAGCCCCAGCATTTT
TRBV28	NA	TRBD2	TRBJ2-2	CASTLLREGRELFF	TGTGCCAGCACCCTTCTGCGGGAGGGCCGTGAGCTGTTTTTT
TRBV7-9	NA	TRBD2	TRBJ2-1	CASSLELAGAYNEQFF	TGTGCCAGCAGCTTAGAACTAGCGGGAGCCTACAATGAGCAGTTCTTC
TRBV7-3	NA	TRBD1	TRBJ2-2	CASSLIGTGKHPGELFF	TGTGCCAGCAGCTTAATTGGGACAGGGAAGCACCCCGGGGAGCTGTTTTTT
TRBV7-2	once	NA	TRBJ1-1	CAIRGIRGTEAFF	TGTGCCATCCGGGGGATTAGGGGAACTGAAGCTTTCTTT
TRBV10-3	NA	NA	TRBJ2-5	CAISGQVKQETQYF	TGTGCCATCAGTGGACAAGTCAAACAAGAGACCCAGTACTTC